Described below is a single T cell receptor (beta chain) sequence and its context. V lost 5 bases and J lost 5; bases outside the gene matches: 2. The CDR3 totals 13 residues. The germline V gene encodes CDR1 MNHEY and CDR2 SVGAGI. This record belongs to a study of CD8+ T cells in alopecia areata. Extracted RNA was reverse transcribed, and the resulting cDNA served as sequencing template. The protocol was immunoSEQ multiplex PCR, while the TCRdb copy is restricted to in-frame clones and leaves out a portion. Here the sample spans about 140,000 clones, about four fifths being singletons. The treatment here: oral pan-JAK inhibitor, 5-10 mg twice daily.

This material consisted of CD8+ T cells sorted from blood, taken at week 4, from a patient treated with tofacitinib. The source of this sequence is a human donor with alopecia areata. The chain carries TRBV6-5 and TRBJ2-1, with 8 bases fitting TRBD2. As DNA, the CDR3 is TGTGCCAGCAGTGCGCGGGGGGACAATGAGCAGTTCTTC. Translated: CASSARGDNEQFF.